In its sample, the clone carrying this TCR beta chain was seen many times. Its antigen is undetermined. Time point: newly diagnosed GD, antithyroid drugs for less than 3 months. The TCR library used RNA extracted from PBMCs. The data stem from a study of regulatory T cells in long-lasting Graves disease. Overall study: Antithyroid drug exposure in newly diagnosed Graves' patients had lasted under 3 months.

iRepertoire HTBI primers and Arm-PCR of CDR3 regions built TCR beta libraries. TCRdb recomputed calls from the multiplex PCR reads with MiXCR, one row per CDR3 protein. Of a few hundred thousand distinct CDR3 sequences in the sample, 10% to 15% were seen once. The ends were cut back, 6 bases at V and 2 bases at J, with 7 bases in the middle. The CDR3 length is 12 residues. Germline lookup yields CDR1 SNHLY and CDR2 FYNNEI. Study-wide findings and caveats: Only a small sample size was used, which may have cut accuracy.

The same specimen was also included in a second study, on T cells in Graves' hyperthyroidism and ophthalmopathy. As that report states: Any patient presenting with uncontrolled infection, other autoimmune disease, pregnancy or lactation was left out. Most thyroid clonotypes expanded above 0.001 appeared in blood too.

This sequence joins TRBV2 and TRBJ2-5; D unresolved. The clonotype comes from a woman aged 18-29 years with Graves disease. The source was peripheral blood mononuclear cells (PBMCs), collected at new diagnosis, from a patient treated with antithyroid drugs. The CDR3 nucleotides read TGTGCCAGCAGGCAGGAGCAAGAGACCCAGTACTTC. Translation: CASRQEQETQYF.